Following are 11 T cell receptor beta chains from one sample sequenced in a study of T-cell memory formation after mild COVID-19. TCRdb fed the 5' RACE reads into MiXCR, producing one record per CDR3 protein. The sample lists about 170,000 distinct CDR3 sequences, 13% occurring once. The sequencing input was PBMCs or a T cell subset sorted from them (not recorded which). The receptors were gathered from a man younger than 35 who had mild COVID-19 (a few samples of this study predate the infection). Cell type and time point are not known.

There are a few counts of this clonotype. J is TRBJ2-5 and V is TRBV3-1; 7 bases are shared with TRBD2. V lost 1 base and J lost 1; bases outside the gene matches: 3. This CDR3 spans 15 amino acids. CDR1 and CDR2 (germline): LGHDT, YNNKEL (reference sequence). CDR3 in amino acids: CASSQGGGFQETQYF. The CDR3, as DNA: TGTGCCAGCAGCCAAGGGGGAGGGTTCCAAGAGACCCAGTACTTC.

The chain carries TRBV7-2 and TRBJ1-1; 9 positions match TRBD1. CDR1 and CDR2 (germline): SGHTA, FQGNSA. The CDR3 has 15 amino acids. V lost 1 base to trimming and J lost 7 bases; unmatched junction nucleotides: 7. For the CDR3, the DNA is TGTGCCAGCAGCTTAGTAGGGGGACAGGGTAGTGAAGCTTTCTTT. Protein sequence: CASSLVGGQGSEAFF.

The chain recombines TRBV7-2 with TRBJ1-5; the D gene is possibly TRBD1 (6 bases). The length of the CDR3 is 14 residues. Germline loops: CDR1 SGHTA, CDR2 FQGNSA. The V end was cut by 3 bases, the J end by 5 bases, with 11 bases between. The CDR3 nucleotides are TGTGCCAGCAGCTTGCAGGGGAGGGATCAGCCCCAGCATTTT. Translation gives CASSLQGRDQPQHF.

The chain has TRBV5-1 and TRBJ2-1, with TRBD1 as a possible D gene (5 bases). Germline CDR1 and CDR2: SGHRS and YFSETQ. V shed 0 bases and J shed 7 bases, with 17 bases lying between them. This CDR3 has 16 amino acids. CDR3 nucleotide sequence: TGCGCCAGCAGCTTGGACCAGGGCGGTACGTCGAATGAGCAGTTCTTC. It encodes CASSLDQGGTSNEQFF.

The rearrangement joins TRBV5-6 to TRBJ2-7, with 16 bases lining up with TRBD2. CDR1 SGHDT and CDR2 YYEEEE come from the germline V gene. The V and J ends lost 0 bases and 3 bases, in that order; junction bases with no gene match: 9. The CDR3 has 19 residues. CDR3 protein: CASSLADRGLAGGFYEQYV. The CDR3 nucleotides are TGTGCCAGCAGCTTGGCCGACCGGGGACTAGCGGGGGGGTTCTACGAGCAGTACGTC.

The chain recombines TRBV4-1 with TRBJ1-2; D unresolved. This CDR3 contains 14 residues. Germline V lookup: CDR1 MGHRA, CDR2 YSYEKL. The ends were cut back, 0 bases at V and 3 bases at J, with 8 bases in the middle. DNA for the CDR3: TGCGCCAGCAGCCAAGATCGGGTACACTATGGCTACACCTTC. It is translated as CASSQDRVHYGYTF.

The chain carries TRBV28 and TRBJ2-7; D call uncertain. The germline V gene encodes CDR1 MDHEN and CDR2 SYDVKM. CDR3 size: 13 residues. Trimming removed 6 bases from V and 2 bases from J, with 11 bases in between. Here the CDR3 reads CASSSPRTYEQYV. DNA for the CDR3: TGTGCCAGCAGCTCGCCTCGGACCTACGAGCAGTACGTC.

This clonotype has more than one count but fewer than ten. CDR3 nucleotide sequence: TGTGCCAGCAGTTTAGCGGGTTGGCATCAGCCCCAGCATTTT. This encodes CASSLAGWHQPQHF. This chain uses TRBV12-3 or TRBV12-4 with TRBJ1-5; D not resolved. The CDR3 consists of 14 residues. Trimming pared 0 bases from V and 5 bases from J, leaving 8 bases between.

The CDR3 nucleotides read TGTGCCAGCAGGCCGGGACAGGGGTTGGATGAGCAGTTCTTC. Its protein product is CASRPGQGLDEQFF. The chain employs TRBV12-3 or TRBV12-4 and TRBJ2-1; TRBD1 agrees at 10 bases. With 6 bases clipped from V and 8 bases from J, the junction kept 7 bases outside the gene matches. The CDR3 runs 14 residues.

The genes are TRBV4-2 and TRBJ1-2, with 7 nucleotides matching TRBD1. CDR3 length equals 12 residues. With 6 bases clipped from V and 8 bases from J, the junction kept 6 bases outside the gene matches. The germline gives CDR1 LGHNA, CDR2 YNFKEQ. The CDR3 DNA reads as TGTGCCAGCAGGGACAGGCCGGGGGGCTACACCTTC. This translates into CASRDRPGGYTF.

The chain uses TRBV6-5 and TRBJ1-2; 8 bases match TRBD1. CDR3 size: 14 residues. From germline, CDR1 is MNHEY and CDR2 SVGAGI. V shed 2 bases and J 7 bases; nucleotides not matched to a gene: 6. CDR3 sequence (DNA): TGTGCCAGCAGTTACGGCCGGGACAGGTCTGGCTACACCTTC. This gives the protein CASSYGRDRSGYTF.